This is a list of T cell receptor beta chains from one sample in a study of neoadjuvant anti-PD-1 for oral cavity cancer. Some clones are missing from TCRdb's copy, which holds only in-frame ones; the method was immunoSEQ multiplex PCR. The data hold some 33,000 clones, with around nine tenths observed a single time. Sequenced here: PBMCs, sampled before nivolumab (anti-PD-1) treatment. These receptors were obtained from a person between 35 and 79 years old with oral cavity squamous cell carcinoma. The CDR3 runs from the conserved cysteine through the conserved F or W.

v_gene: TRBV6-5
CDR3aa: CASSGQTYGYTF

v_gene: TRBV4-3
CDR3aa: CASSQEAAWGTDTQYF

v_gene: TRBV5-1
CDR3aa: CASSLAGGQNTEAFF

v_gene: TRBV27
CDR3aa: CASSWGQGINSPLHF

v_gene: TRBV5-1
CDR3aa: CASSQGPTGGTDTQYF

v_gene: TRBV9
CDR3aa: CASNRLGGQGREQYF

v_gene: TRBV5-6
CDR3aa: CASRRTSGGANTGELFF

v_gene: TRBV7-2
CDR3aa: CASSLDSSFYEAFF

v_gene: TRBV5-1
CDR3aa: CASSFFRGQGNEQYF

v_gene: TRBV14
CDR3aa: CASSPRGYQETQYF

v_gene: TRBV18
CDR3aa: CASSPRGEQNTGELFF

v_gene: TRBV6-5
CDR3aa: CASSRGGDRDIQYF

v_gene: TRBV4-1
CDR3aa: CASSHPQDGITLHF

v_gene: TRBV15
CDR3aa: CATSRDRTKGLEQYF

v_gene: TRBV7-9
CDR3aa: CASALGNTEAFF

v_gene: TRBV7-9
CDR3aa: CASSWTGGATGELFF

v_gene: TRBV15
CDR3aa: CATSRVSGVVLNTEAFF

v_gene: TRBV30
CDR3aa: CAWNTGLAIKETQYF

v_gene: TRBV9
CDR3aa: CASSVEGPNEKLFF

v_gene: TRBV27
CDR3aa: CASSSWDRGGSPLHF

v_gene: TRBV10-3
CDR3aa: CAISESFSRSGNTIYF

v_gene: TRBV4-1
CDR3aa: CASRHWTGELFF

v_gene: TRBV18
CDR3aa: CASSPSLGQGASGANVLTF

v_gene: TRBV7-8
CDR3aa: CASSFADTEAFF

v_gene: TRBV13
CDR3aa: CASSLGTGLYGYTF

v_gene: TRBV19
CDR3aa: CASSERGVYNEQFF

v_gene: TRBV11-2
CDR3aa: CASSLAGSLRDGYTF

v_gene: TRBV15
CDR3aa: CATSREMGTKTF

v_gene: TRBV19
CDR3aa: CASSIWGRGAEAFF

v_gene: TRBV6-1
CDR3aa: CASSEAGGAYGYTF

v_gene: TRBV4-2
CDR3aa: CASSHDISGGRSYNEQFF

v_gene: TRBV6-6
CDR3aa: CASSSGANSPLHF

v_gene: TRBV19
CDR3aa: CASSSQVNTEAFF

v_gene: TRBV7-2
CDR3aa: CASSVGTGQNSPLHF

v_gene: TRBV7-7
CDR3aa: CASSPSGTGFQETQYF

v_gene: TRBV7-2
CDR3aa: CASSSPMGEQYF

v_gene: TRBV5-1
CDR3aa: CASSPLWTGSNEKLFF

v_gene: TRBV29-1
CDR3aa: CSVEDEKQGGRSSYNEQFF

v_gene: TRBV5-1
CDR3aa: CASSREGYGYTF

v_gene: TRBV6-6
CDR3aa: CASSYQGADYGYTF

v_gene: TRBV7-7
CDR3aa: CASSLDGGSEQYF

v_gene: TRBV11-2
CDR3aa: CASSLDRPQGTPLHF

v_gene: TRBV5-1
CDR3aa: CASSLALRTQNTGELFF

v_gene: TRBV19
CDR3aa: CASSAGTGGAGAGGYTF

v_gene: TRBV7-2
CDR3aa: CASQLAGSYNEQFF

v_gene: TRBV5-3
CDR3aa: CARSHNGRQGQFF

v_gene: TRBV5-1
CDR3aa: CASSPRRANNEQFF

v_gene: TRBV5-1
CDR3aa: CASSLVRNTEAFF

v_gene: TRBV5-1
CDR3aa: CASSSRLAGDETQYF

v_gene: TRBV2
CDR3aa: CASSEGQGPTEAFF

v_gene: TRBV6-1
CDR3aa: CASSETTTNEKLFF